This T cell receptor beta chain was found in a study of shared clonotypes between healthy human individuals. CDR1 GTSNPN and CDR2 SVGIG come from the germline V gene (reference sequence). The CDR3 extends over 13 amino acids. The V end was cut by 1 base, the J end by 2 bases, with 9 bases between. Replicate PCRs for sorted subsets used roughly 200 ng DNA; this equaled 30,000 to 35,000 T cell genomes. Repertoires were generated with immunoSEQ multiplex PCR, while TCRdb's copy carries only in-frame clones and drops some. The table records fewer than 3 million clones, approximately 90% of them present only once. Of note for this clone: The antigen is not known.

Donors comprised only Caucasian adults living in Nashville, Tennessee. Findings and limits, study-wide: The study sampled only blood, and tissue repertoires likely differ.

The chain is built from TRBV30 and TRBJ2-7; D remains ambiguous. The source of this sequence is a man in his late teens or twenties in good health. Some clones in this sample may be carry-over from other donors' samples. The sequenced sample consisted of naive CD4+ T cells from PBMCs. Indicated subset: CD45RA+ positively selected. The CDR3 spells CAWSDGRTYEQYF. The CDR3, as DNA: TGTGCCTGGAGTGATGGCAGGACCTACGAGCAGTACTTC.